This T cell receptor (beta chain) was obtained from a study of CD8 T cell repertoires and HIV-1 epitope variants. Study-wide context: T cells were stimulated with Twenty-five Gag and Nef peptides separately. Enriched T cells were co-cultured with equal numbers of autologous T cell-negative antigen-presenting cells. The baseline condition was 1M T cells left uncultured. Study-level findings and limits: The TAALDMSHF plasma variant had no responses, unlike KF9 (roughly 5 clonotypes) and HW9 (one).

Generated by immunoSEQ multiplex PCR, the TCRdb table keeps only in-frame clones and is missing some. The table lists several thousand clones, less than 75% of them singletons, with around two fifths in the top ten. In its sample, this clone was seen a few times. The target antigen is unknown. Germline V lookup: CDR1 SGHDT, CDR2 YYEEEE. The V and J ends lost 2 bases and 13 bases respectively, with 16 bases between them. The CDR3 contains 12 residues. The clonotype comes from a male donor with HIV. Source material: cultured CD8+ T cells derived from PBMCs. The chain recombines TRBV5-6 with TRBJ2-7, with a tentative D call TRBD2 (5 bases). The CDR3 DNA reads TGTGCCAGCAGCTTAGAGGGCCATAAGGGATACTTC. This translates into CASSLEGHKGYF.